The 32 T cell receptor beta chains reported below all come from one sample, sequenced in a study of blood T cells in healthy people across ages. Sample-barcoded 5' priming and a J-beta primer mix drove a second PCR of about 6 to 11 cycles. TCRdb reanalysed the 5' RACE reads using MiXCR and keeps one entry per CDR3 protein. The sample yields 700,000 to 850,000 distinct CDR3 sequences, 53% seen once. Source material: blood. These receptors were taken from a man of 80 years or more in good health.

The chain has TRBV24-1 and TRBJ1-2; D might be TRBD1 (5 bases). V was cut by 2 bases and J by 8 bases, with 20 bases left in between. The CDR3 is 16 residues long. CDR1 KGHDR and CDR2 SFDVKD come from the germline V gene. The CDR3 is CATSDSGTAVARGYTF. The CDR3 DNA reads TGTGCCACCAGTGATTCCGGGACTGCGGTAGCCAGGGGCTACACCTTC.

The genes are TRBV2 and TRBJ2-1; D call uncertain. The J call is uncertain, as TRBJ2-7 better fits the DNA end. The germline V gene encodes CDR1 SNHLY and CDR2 FYNNEI. The length of the CDR3 is 13 residues. The CDR3 DNA reads as TGTGCCAGCAGTGTTCCAGTGTCCTACGAGCAGTACTTC. It is translated as CASSVPVSYEQYF.

This clonotype appeared a few times. This chain joins TRBV6-5 and TRBJ2-1; 11 nucleotides align to TRBD2. The V gene's germline CDR1 is MNHEY and CDR2 SVGAGI. After removal of 7 bases from V and 2 bases from J, the junction contained 4 bases not matched to a gene. The CDR3 totals 15 residues. This CDR3 reads CASNLAGGPYNEQFF. The DNA of the CDR3 is TGTGCCAGCAATCTAGCGGGGGGCCCCTACAATGAGCAGTTCTTC.

V gene TRBV28 combines with J gene TRBJ1-2; perhaps TRBD1 as D (5 bases). V shed 6 bases and J shed 2 bases, with 19 bases lying between them. Per germline, CDR1 MDHEN and CDR2 SYDVKM. The CDR3 totals 16 residues. The CDR3 spells CASRPPGTPGNYGYTF. Here the CDR3 DNA reads TGTGCCAGCAGGCCCCCCGGGACCCCTGGGAACTATGGCTACACCTTC.

This clonotype showed up just a few times. CDR3 nucleotides: TGTGCCAGCAGCTCCGGGACAGGGGTGGGCAATCAGCCCCAGCATTTT. Translating gives CASSSGTGVGNQPQHF. The chain joins TRBV5-6 to TRBJ1-5, with TRBD1 identical over 10 bases. V trimming: 3 bases; J trimming: 2 bases; junction bases outside the gene matches: 5. Germline V CDR1 and CDR2: SGHDT, YYEEEE. The CDR3 contains 16 residues.

The chain employs TRBV7-9 and TRBJ1-4; TRBD1 agrees at 7 bases. Germline CDR1 is SEHNR and CDR2 is FQNEAQ (reference sequence). The CDR3 spans 14 residues. Unmatched junction bases numbered 8, after V lost 6 bases and J lost 7 bases. The CDR3 loop is CASSSDRTGEKLFF. The CDR3 bases are TGTGCCAGCAGTTCGGACAGGACGGGTGAAAAACTGTTTTTT.

This chain links TRBV29-1 with TRBJ1-5; D unclear. The germline V gene has CDR1 SQVTM and CDR2 ANQGSEA. CDR3 length: 13 residues. The V gene lost 5 bases and the J gene lost 2 bases, with 10 bases spanning the gap. CDR3 sequence: CSVRAGGNQPQHF. The CDR3, as DNA: TGCAGCGTTCGGGCAGGAGGCAATCAGCCCCAGCATTTT.

This clonotype turned up a few times. The V call is TRBV4-1, the J call TRBJ2-1; D perhaps matches TRBD2 (5 bases). The CDR3 runs 16 residues. V lost 4 bases and J lost 7, with 20 bases in between. Germline V gene sequence: CDR1 MGHRA, CDR2 YSYEKL. This chain's CDR3 is CASSPRGSGHRNEQFF. In DNA, the CDR3 is TGCGCCAGCAGCCCCCGGGGATCTGGGCATCGAAATGAGCAGTTCTTC.

This clonotype was counted a single time. The chain carries TRBV11-2 and TRBJ2-7; 11 nucleotides match TRBD2. Unmatched junction bases numbered 17, after V lost 4 bases and J lost 3 bases. The CDR3 consists of 19 residues. CDR1 is SGHAT and CDR2 is FQNNGV in the germline V gene. CDR3 nucleotide sequence: TGTGCCAGCAGCTCCTATGGGGGTGCTAGCGGGAGGAGCCACTACGAGCAGTACTTC. This encodes CASSSYGGASGRSHYEQYF.

This chain connects TRBV7-2 to TRBJ2-3; 9 bases line up with TRBD2. V was clipped by 4 bases and J by 2 bases; unmatched bases: 4. Germline lookup yields CDR1 SGHTA and CDR2 FQGNSA. This CDR3 is 15 amino acids long. CDR3 nucleotide sequence: TGTGCCAGCAGCTACCAGCGGGGGGTCACAGATACGCAGTATTTT. Encoded protein: CASSYQRGVTDTQYF.

The chain combines TRBV14 with TRBJ2-1; D perhaps matches TRBD1 (6 bases). The CDR3 spans 15 residues. Germline assignment: CDR1 SGHDN and CDR2 FVKESK. With 4 bases removed from V and 6 bases from J, the gap between germline ends came to 16 bases. The CDR3 protein is CASSPWGTRSNEQFF. CDR3 DNA sequence: TGTGCCAGCAGCCCCTGGGGGACAAGGAGCAATGAGCAGTTCTTC.

The V and J genes are TRBV28 and TRBJ1-6; no clear D. The CDR3 loop spans 15 amino acids. Germline assignment: CDR1 MDHEN and CDR2 SYDVKM. V lost 10 bases and J 6 bases, leaving 19 bases between the germline ends. The chain's CDR3 is CANTKGRAGNSPLHF. The CDR3 nucleotides are TGTGCCAACACGAAAGGAAGGGCGGGTAATTCACCCCTCCACTTT.

The sample holds a few counts of this clonotype. This chain links TRBV27 with TRBJ2-3, with 9 bases that match TRBD2. Germline CDR1 reads MNHEY; CDR2 reads SMNVEV (reference sequence). The V gene end was trimmed by 1 base and the J gene end by 9 bases; junction bases not matched to a gene: 8. The length of the CDR3 is 15 residues. Written as DNA, the CDR3 is TGTGCCAGCAGTTTATTTGGGCTAGCGGGAAACACGCAGTATTTT. Translating it yields CASSLFGLAGNTQYF.

The chain joins TRBV5-1 to TRBJ1-2; 8 positions agree with TRBD1. The germline gives CDR1 SGHRS, CDR2 YFSETQ. V was clipped by 6 bases and J by 4 bases; unmatched bases: 8. The CDR3 is made up of 14 amino acids. The CDR3 coding sequence is TGCGCCAGCACACCGGGACAGGCGTTCTATGGCTACACCTTC. Its protein product is CASTPGQAFYGYTF. The whole variable domain, remainder taken from reference TRBV5-1 and TRBJ1-2, is KAGVTQTPRYLIKTRGQQVTLSCSPISGHRSVSWYQQTPGQGLQFLFEYFSETQRNKGNFPGRFSGRQFSNSRSEMNVSTLELGDSALYLCASTPGQAFYGYTFGSGTRLTVV.

The chain carries TRBV20-1 and TRBJ2-5, with TRBD1 matching 9 bases. V lost 6 bases and J lost 7; bases outside the gene matches: 3. This CDR3 has 11 residues. Per germline, CDR1 DFQATT and CDR2 SNEGSKA (reference sequence). CDR3 sequence (DNA): TGCAGTGCCGGACAGGGGACGACCCAGTACTTC. It translates to CSAGQGTTQYF.

This chain links TRBV6-2 or TRBV6-3 with TRBJ2-6; D ambiguous. The CDR3 has 18 residues. CDR1 and CDR2 (germline): MNHEY, SVGEGT. Between the trimmed V and J ends, which lost 0 bases and 0 bases, there was a span of 12 bases. The CDR3 loop reads CASSYSTPYNSGANVLTF. Written as DNA, the CDR3 is TGTGCCAGCAGTTACTCGACGCCTTACAACTCTGGGGCCAACGTCCTGACTTTC.

The chain has TRBV27 and TRBJ2-5; D unresolved. The V end lost 5 bases, the J end lost 7 bases, and 23 bases lay between the germline ends. The V gene's germline CDR1 is MNHEY and CDR2 SMNVEV (reference sequence). The CDR3 totals 16 residues. This CDR3 is CASSHLGDATSGTQYF. The CDR3 DNA is TGTGCCAGCAGTCACCTCGGCGACGCCACGTCAGGGACCCAGTACTTC.

This clonotype has more than one count but fewer than ten. This chain uses TRBV20-1 with TRBJ2-7, with TRBD1 matching over 8 bases. The germline V gene has CDR1 DFQATT and CDR2 SNEGSKA (reference sequence). With 1 base clipped from V and 2 bases from J, the junction kept 4 bases outside the gene matches. This CDR3 has 14 residues. The CDR3 is CSARVRDRPYEQYF. CDR3 in DNA: TGCAGTGCTAGAGTAAGGGACAGGCCCTACGAGCAGTACTTC.

The chain uses TRBV7-6 and TRBJ2-3; 10 bases fit TRBD1. V lost 5 bases, J lost 2 bases, and 19 bases stayed unmatched. This CDR3 spans 20 amino acids. Germline V gives CDR1 SGHVS, CDR2 FNYEAQ. CDR3 in DNA: TGTGCCAGCAGCGCCCGACAGGGGGCAGGGGTTAGGAGCCCCACAGATACGCAGTATTTT. This encodes CASSARQGAGVRSPTDTQYF.

The rearrangement joins TRBV7-2 to TRBJ2-3; D gene ambiguous. V gave up 1 base and J gave up 9 bases, with 8 bases separating them. The CDR3 contains 12 residues. Germline V gene sequence: CDR1 SGHTA, CDR2 FQGNSA. The CDR3 loop is CTSSLGVITQYF. CDR3 nucleotides: TGTACCAGCAGCTTAGGCGTTATCACGCAGTATTTT.

The CDR3 region is CASSYAGFYEQFF. CDR3 coding DNA: TGCGCCAGCAGCTACGCGGGGTTCTATGAGCAGTTCTTC. The V call is TRBV5-1, the J call TRBJ2-1, with TRBD2 as a possible D gene (6 bases). This CDR3 comprises 13 residues. Germline lookup yields CDR1 SGHRS and CDR2 YFSETQ. Trimming removed 3 bases from V and 8 bases from J, with 12 bases in between.

The V call is TRBV20-1, the J call TRBJ2-3; D is perhaps TRBD2 (5 bases). The V and J ends lost 3 bases and 4 bases respectively, with 11 bases between them. The CDR3 loop spans 13 amino acids. Germline V CDR1 and CDR2: DFQATT, SNEGSKA (reference sequence). CDR3 sequence (DNA): TGCAGTGCTAGTCTTGGGCGGGCAGATACGCAGTATTTT. Its translation is CSASLGRADTQYF.

This clonotype showed up just a few times. The chain uses TRBV20-1 and TRBJ1-4; D not resolved. This CDR3 region has 13 residues. CDR1 DFQATT and CDR2 SNEGSKA come from the germline V gene (reference sequence). Trimming removed 6 bases from V and 4 bases from J, with 12 bases in between. CDR3 residues: CSAGDTNNEKLFF. DNA of the CDR3: TGCAGTGCCGGCGACACGAATAATGAAAAACTGTTTTTT.

The DNA for the CDR3 is TGTGCCAGCGGGTTTAGACAGGGGGCAGTGATCGCTGAAGCTTTCTTT. Amino acid sequence: CASGFRQGAVIAEAFF. The V and J genes are TRBV21-1 and TRBJ1-1; no check of the table's D call, TRBD1, against the DNA was made. TRBV21-1 represents a pseudogene. The CDR3 extends over 16 amino acids.

This chain uses TRBV28 with TRBJ2-3, with 11 positions matching TRBD1. Per the germline V gene, CDR1 is MDHEN and CDR2 is SYDVKM. V trimming: 9 bases; J trimming: 2 bases; junction bases outside the gene matches: 4. The CDR3 runs to 14 residues. The DNA for the CDR3 is TGTGCCAGTGGACAGGGGGCTTCCACAGATACGCAGTATTTT. Residues: CASGQGASTDTQYF.

The gene calls are TRBV20-1 and TRBJ2-3; D unresolved. Germline V gene sequence: CDR1 DFQATT, CDR2 SNEGSKA (reference sequence). Trimming left V 0 bases short and J 5 bases short, with 9 bases between. The CDR3 length is 13 residues. The CDR3 spells CSAREVAGDTQYF. The CDR3 DNA reads TGCAGTGCTAGAGAAGTCGCAGGAGATACGCAGTATTTT.

The V gene is TRBV15, the J gene TRBJ2-5; unclear D gene. Per germline, CDR1 LNHNV and CDR2 YYDKDF (reference sequence). V gave up 0 bases and J gave up 3 bases, with 8 bases separating them. This CDR3 spans 14 amino acids. The CDR3, as DNA: TGTGCCACCAGCAGAGATTTACGGGAAGAGACCCAGTACTTC. Its protein product is CATSRDLREETQYF.

V gene TRBV6-2 or TRBV6-3 combines with J gene TRBJ1-5, with D possibly matching TRBD1 (6 bases). Trimming left V 5 bases short and J 4 bases short, with 18 bases between. The germline CDR1 and CDR2 sequences are MNHEY and SVGEGT. The CDR3 is 16 residues long. CDR3: CASSRGGSGTNQPQHF. The CDR3 DNA is TGTGCCAGCAGTCGGGGGGGCTCCGGGACTAATCAGCCCCAGCATTTT.

This clonotype was counted a few times. The rearrangement uses TRBV20-1 and TRBJ2-7; TRBD2 is a possible D gene (6 bases). V was clipped by 3 bases and J by 2 bases, with 14 bases between them. This CDR3 is built from 14 residues. The germline gives CDR1 DFQATT, CDR2 SNEGSKA (reference sequence). CDR3 sequence: CSASGGLRPYEQYF. CDR3 nucleotides: TGCAGTGCTAGCGGGGGACTCCGGCCCTACGAGCAGTACTTC.

This clonotype came up once. V is TRBV5-1 and J is TRBJ1-1, with D perhaps matching TRBD1 (5 bases). The CDR3 contains 15 residues. The germline V gene has CDR1 SGHRS and CDR2 YFSETQ. Trimming removed 2 bases at V and 1 base at J, with 12 bases between. The CDR3 protein is CASSFKGTENTEAFF. The DNA of the CDR3 is TGCGCCAGCAGCTTTAAGGGGACGGAGAACACTGAAGCTTTCTTT.

This clonotype has just one count. CDR3 residues: CASSRNRWEKLFF. The CDR3 region has the DNA TGTGCCAGCAGCCGTAACAGATGGGAAAAACTGTTTTTT. The chain has TRBV4-2 and TRBJ1-4, with D uncertain. The CDR3 is 13 amino acids. V lost 4 bases and J lost 8, with 11 bases in between. Germline CDR1 LGHNA, CDR2 YNFKEQ.

This chain links TRBV7-8 with TRBJ2-1; possible D gene TRBD2, 5 bases. The CDR3 sequence is 17 residues long. V lost 1 base to trimming and J lost 0 bases, with 13 bases between them. The germline V gene encodes CDR1 SGHVS and CDR2 FQNEAQ. The DNA of the CDR3 is TGTGCCAGCAGCTTAGGCGGTAGCGCTAGCTCCTACAATGAGCAGTTCTTC. It encodes CASSLGGSASSYNEQFF.